This T cell receptor (beta chain) was found in a study of spatial heterogeneity in lung cancer. One entry per CDR3 protein results from TCRdb running MiXCR on the 5' RACE reads. The sample gives around 13,000 distinct CDR3 sequences, around 5% of which show up once; about 40% is in the top ten. This clonotype has at least ten counts. With the library built for alpha chains, this beta chain is off target and its frequency is not meaningful. This CDR3 is built from 16 residues. CDR1 SGHTA and CDR2 FQGNSA come from the germline V gene. The ends were cut back, 2 bases at V and 3 bases at J, with 13 bases in the middle. Specified time point: sample taken at primary tumor resection. In each case, whole RNA from tumor, nontumor lung or frozen PBMC was sequenced unsorted.

The chain carries TRBV7-2 and TRBJ2-2; TRBD1 or TRBD2 may be the D gene (5 bases each). Sequenced material: lung tumor tissue, taken at surgery. The sequence was obtained from a human donor with early-stage non-small cell lung cancer. The CDR3 region has the DNA TGTGCCAGCAGCTTAATTGGGGGAGTAGACACCGGGGAGCTGTTTTTT. It translates to CASSLIGGVDTGELFF.